The text below deals with one TCR beta chain. The data originate from a study of technical replicates of blood from a handful of donors. Sequenced by immunoSEQ multiplex PCR; TCRdb stores in-frame clones only, minus some. The sample carries approximately 79,000 clones, around 97% recorded once. This sequence originates from a human donor in good health. The material sequenced was T cells isolated from PBMCs.

The CDR3, as DNA: TGCGCCAGCAGTCAATCATGGCAGACCTCTAGACCGGGCAATCAGCCCCAGCATTTT. It codes for CASSQSWQTSRPGNQPQHF. The chain is built from TRBV23-1 and TRBJ1-5; D gene unclear. TRBV23-1 is an open reading frame whose function is uncertain. The CDR3 has 19 amino acids. V was clipped by 0 bases and J by 2 bases, with 20 bases between them.